The clone carrying this T cell receptor beta chain has only a few counts. V lost 0 bases, J lost 2 bases, and 10 bases lay in between. This CDR3 has 15 amino acids. Germline lookup yields CDR1 SGDLS and CDR2 YYNGEE. What was amplified from RNA transcripts were TCR beta CDR3 regions. The TCR CDR3 was amplified in a first-round RT-PCR using the HTBI primer set. TCRdb independently ran MiXCR on the multiplex PCR reads; one entry per CDR3 protein. This table holds some 580,000 distinct CDR3 sequences, around 15% found once. The data were obtained in a study of T cells in Graves' hyperthyroidism and ophthalmopathy.

The chain combines TRBV9 with TRBJ2-3; no clear D. Sequencing input: blood. The TCR was taken from a woman in her thirties or forties with Graves' ophthalmopathy. The CDR3 nucleotides read TGTGCCAGCAGCGTAGGTCTCCTGGTCACAGATACGCAGTATTTT. This translates into CASSVGLLVTDTQYF.